The present TCR beta chain was sequenced within a study of cytomegalovirus exposure and HLA in healthy donors. Study-level points and caveats: The presence/absence work took it that sequencing depth was about the same across donors.

Germline values: CDR1 SGHRS, CDR2 YFSETQ. The junction had 7 bases not matched to a gene; V was cut back by 2 bases and J by 6 bases. This CDR3 contains 15 residues. The PCR made use of 60 Vbeta and 13 Jbeta primers. The data were produced by immunoSEQ multiplex PCR, yet TCRdb's version contains in-frame clones alone and is incomplete. The table records fewer than 200,000 clones, about 78% of them present only once. A note on this clone: Its cognate antigen is unknown.

The sequence was obtained from a man aged 55 to 69 in good health and CMV-seronegative. The chain carries TRBV5-1 and TRBJ2-3; 9 bases are shared with TRBD2. Material for sequencing was PBMCs. CDR3 nucleotide sequence: TGCGCCAGCAGCTTTATTGCGGGGGGGGTCGATACGCAGTATTTT. This gives the protein CASSFIAGGVDTQYF.